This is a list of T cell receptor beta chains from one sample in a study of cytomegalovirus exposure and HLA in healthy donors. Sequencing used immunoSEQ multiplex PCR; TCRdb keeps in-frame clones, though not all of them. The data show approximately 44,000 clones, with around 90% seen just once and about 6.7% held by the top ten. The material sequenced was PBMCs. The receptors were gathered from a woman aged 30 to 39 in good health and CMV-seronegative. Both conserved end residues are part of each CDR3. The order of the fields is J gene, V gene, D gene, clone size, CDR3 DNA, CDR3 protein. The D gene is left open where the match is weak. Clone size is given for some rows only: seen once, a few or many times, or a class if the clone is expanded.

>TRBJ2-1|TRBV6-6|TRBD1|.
TGTGCCAGCAGTGCCCAAACGACAGGGTCAGGGAATGAGCAGTTCTTC
CASSAQTTGSGNEQFF
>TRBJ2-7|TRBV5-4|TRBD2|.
TGTGCCAGCAGCTATGGACTAGCGGGAGGGCCCTACTACGAGCAGTACTTC
CASSYGLAGGPYYEQYF
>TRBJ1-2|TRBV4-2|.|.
TGTGCCAGCAGCCAAGATCAAGTAGGGGGCTATGGCTACACCTTC
CASSQDQVGGYGYTF
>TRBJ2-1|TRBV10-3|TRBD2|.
TGTGCCATCAGTGTTGCGAGCGGGAGGTCTGAGCAGTTCTTC
CAISVASGRSEQFF
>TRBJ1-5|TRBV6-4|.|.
TGTGCCAGCAGTGCGTCACCAGGGAGCAATCAGCCCCAGCATTTT
CASSASPGSNQPQHF
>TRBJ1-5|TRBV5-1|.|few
TGCGCCAGCAGCATGGATGGAGGGAGCAATCAGCCCCAGCATTTT
CASSMDGGSNQPQHF
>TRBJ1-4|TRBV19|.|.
TGTGCCAGTATTACCGGAGGGCGTGCAACTAATGAAAAACTGTTTTTT
CASITGGRATNEKLFF
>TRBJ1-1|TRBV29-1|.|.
TGCAGCGTTGAGTCCCAGGGCGCTGAAGCTTTCTTT
CSVESQGAEAFF
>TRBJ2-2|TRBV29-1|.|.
TGCAGCGAGCTACAGGACACCGGGGAGCTGTTTTTT
CSELQDTGELFF
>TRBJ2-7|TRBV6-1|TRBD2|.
TGTGCCAGCAGTGACCGGGGGGGCGGGACAAAATCCTACGAGCAGTACTTC
CASSDRGGGTKSYEQYF
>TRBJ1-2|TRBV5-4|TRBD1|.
TGTGCCGGCAAGGGGGCAAATGGCTACACCTTC
CAGKGANGYTF
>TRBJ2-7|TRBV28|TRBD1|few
TGTGCCAGCAGTTTCACAGGGGGCTTGCAGTACTTC
CASSFTGGLQYF
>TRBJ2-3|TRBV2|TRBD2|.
TGTGCCAGCAGCCGAGGGACTAGCGGGAACCGCCAACCCCACCCTAGCACAGATACGCAGTATTTT
CASSRGTSGNRQPHPSTDTQYF
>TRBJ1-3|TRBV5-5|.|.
TGTGCCAGCAGCTTGGCTGGAGGATCCTCTGGAAACACCATATATTTT
CASSLAGGSSGNTIYF
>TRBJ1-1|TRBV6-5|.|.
TGTGCCAGCAGCCTGGGACTCTCCGGGCGGGCTTTCTTT
CASSLGLSGRAFF
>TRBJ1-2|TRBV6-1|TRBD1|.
TGTGCCAGCATCCTCGACAGGGGTCACTATGGCTACACCTTC
CASILDRGHYGYTF
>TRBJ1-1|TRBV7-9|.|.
TGTGCCAGCAGCTTAGCTCAGGTGACTGAAGCTTTCTTT
CASSLAQVTEAFF
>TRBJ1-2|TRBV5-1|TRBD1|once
TGCGCCAGCAGCTTAGACAGGGCGATCTCTGGCTACACCTTC
CASSLDRAISGYTF
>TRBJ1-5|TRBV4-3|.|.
TGCGCCAGCAGCCAAGACCCAGGGGGCAATCAGCCCCAGCATTTT
CASSQDPGGNQPQHF
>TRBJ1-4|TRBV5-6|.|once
TGTGCCAGCAGCTTGCGGGCAGGGCTTAATGAAAAACTGTTTTTT
CASSLRAGLNEKLFF
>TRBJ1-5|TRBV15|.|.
TGTGCCACCAGCAGAGATTCATTCTCATCGGGCAATCAGCCCCAGCATTTT
CATSRDSFSSGNQPQHF
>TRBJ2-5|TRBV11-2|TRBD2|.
TGTGCCAGCAGCTTACTAGCGGGGGGACAAGAGACCCAGTACTTC
CASSLLAGGQETQYF
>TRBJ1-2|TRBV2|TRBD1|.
TGTGCCAGCAGCGACAGGGGAAGAGGCTACACCTTC
CASSDRGRGYTF
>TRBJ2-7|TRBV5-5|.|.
TGTGCCAGCAGCTACCGACAGTCTACTTACTACGAGCAGTACTTC
CASSYRQSTYYEQYF
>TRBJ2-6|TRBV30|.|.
TGTGCCTGGACCCAGACAGACTCTGGGGCCAACGTCCTGACTTTC
CAWTQTDSGANVLTF
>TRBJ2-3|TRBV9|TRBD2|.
TGTGCCAGCGGGACTAGCGGCCCCACAGATACGCAGTATTTT
CASGTSGPTDTQYF